Listed below are T cell receptor beta chains from one sample, sequenced in a study of control samples from healthy donors and cancer patients. The protocol was immunoSEQ multiplex PCR, while the TCRdb copy is restricted to in-frame clones and leaves out a portion. The table shows about 130,000 clones, with around 94% occurring only once. Sequencing was done on a sample of PBMCs. All receptors come from a man between 60 and 70 years old with colorectal cancer. CDR3s include the opening cysteine and the closing phenylalanine or tryptophan. Fields, in order: V gene, CDR3 protein.

TRBV6-1	CASSDNLGNSPLHF
TRBV12-3/TRBV12-4	CASSLPGLAFF
TRBV27	CASSQYRGRETQYF
TRBV30	CAWENSYEQYF
TRBV7-2	CASSLGDRVSTEAFF
TRBV4-1	CASSQAMLAGGPDEQYF
TRBV7-9	CASSLPAGLVNTEAFF
TRBV5-4	CASRPWAIGQADGANVLTF
TRBV3-1/TRBV3-2	CASSLGETQYF
TRBV19	CATRDWTGNTEAFF
TRBV4-3	CASSQGQVLNEKLFF
TRBV9	CASSISVGGATGELFF
TRBV25-1	CASSPKETQYF
TRBV19	CASSPSEGARYEQYF
TRBV5-1	CASSLDRPNTEAFF
TRBV5-1	CASSLQGPNTEAFF
TRBV30	CAWSVLSGYQETQYF
TRBV27	CASSLLGRQETQYF
TRBV5-1	CASSLGRAGGSETQYF
TRBV5-5	CASSSRTSSMGYTF
TRBV3-1/TRBV3-2	CASSQASYTEAFF
TRBV5-1	CASSSSYEQYF
TRBV3-1/TRBV3-2	CASSPRLREDGYTF
TRBV30	CAWRSRDSRYGGELFF
TRBV19	CASSARGHSTEAFF
TRBV7-2	CASSLVTGLVGELFF
TRBV4-3	CASSQETQGFTEAFF
TRBV27	CASRGTLNEKLFF
TRBV19	CASTNAGEWNGYTF
TRBV9	CASSESTGALSGNTIYF
TRBV19	CASSIQIGNYGYTF
TRBV13	CASSDQENSPLHF
TRBV19	CASADAGRGRDEQYF
TRBV19	CASRPGGQGYTF
TRBV18	CASSPPERTGDNYGYTF
TRBV29-1	CSAALIGTVNYGYTF
TRBV4-1	CASSQPGQGAYGYTF
TRBV6-5	CASSYSELRTDTQYF
TRBV10-3	CAISELGQGADQPQHF
TRBV5-1	CASSLGGLNTEAFF
TRBV9	CASRSPGLAGEGPPLSYNEQFF